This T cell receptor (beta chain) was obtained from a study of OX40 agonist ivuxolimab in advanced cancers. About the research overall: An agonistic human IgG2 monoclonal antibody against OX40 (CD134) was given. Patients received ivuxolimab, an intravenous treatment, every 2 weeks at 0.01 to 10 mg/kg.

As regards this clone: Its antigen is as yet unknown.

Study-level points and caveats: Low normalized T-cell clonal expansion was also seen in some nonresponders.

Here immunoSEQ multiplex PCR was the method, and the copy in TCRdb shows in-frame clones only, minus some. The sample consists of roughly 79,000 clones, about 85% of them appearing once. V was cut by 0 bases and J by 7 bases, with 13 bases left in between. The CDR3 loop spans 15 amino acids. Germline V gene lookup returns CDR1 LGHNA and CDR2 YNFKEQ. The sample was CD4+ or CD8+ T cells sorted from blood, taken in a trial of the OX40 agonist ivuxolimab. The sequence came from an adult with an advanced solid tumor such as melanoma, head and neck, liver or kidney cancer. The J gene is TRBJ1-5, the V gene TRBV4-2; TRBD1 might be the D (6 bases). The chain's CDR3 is CASSQEWGRGQPQHF. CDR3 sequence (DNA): TGTGCCAGCAGCCAAGAGTGGGGGCGCGGACAGCCCCAGCATTTT.